This T cell receptor beta chain was obtained from a study of cytotoxic CD8 clonotypes in ibrutinib-treated CLL. Study as a whole: The study recorded mean values of around 250,000 productive templates and approximately 94,000 productive rearrangements per sample.

The trim removed 6 bases at V and 5 bases at J, leaving 7 bases unmatched. CDR3 length: 16 amino acids. CDR1 and CDR2 (germline): WNHNN, SYGVQD (reference sequence). The assay was immunoSEQ multiplex PCR, and TCRdb's table has in-frame clones only and misses some. The sample lists about 69,000 clones, approximately 80% occurring once. A word on this clone: The target antigen is unknown.

Study-level findings and limits: At baseline, clonality was higher than in age-matched healthy donors and correlated with CD8+ counts.

The starting material was PBMCs, obtained at disease progression, from a patient treated with ibrutinib. The TCR was taken from a human donor with chronic lymphocytic leukemia. The rearrangement links TRBV10-1 to TRBJ2-2; 12 bases map to TRBD2. This CDR3 is CASSLAGGPRTGELFF. The CDR3, as DNA: TGCGCCAGCAGCCTAGCGGGGGGGCCGCGGACCGGGGAGCTGTTTTTT.